This T cell receptor beta chain came from a study of cytomegalovirus exposure and HLA in healthy donors (TCRdb year 2017). Regarding the research as a whole: An earlier analysis of some 550 of the donors reported 276 Gb of sequence data and 100 million to 140 million unique TCR beta sequences from 150 million to 200 million T cells. An early release covering over 500 HLA-typed donors comprised about 320 gigabases of sequencing data and approximately 80 million unique TCR sequences. Of the approximately 400 genotyped donors, approximately 83% fell in the genetic ancestry cluster associated with self-reported Caucasian donors. The study aimed to test whether signatures of past pathogen exposure could be identified by cataloging public T cell receptors. The T cell repertoires of some 670 subjects were profiled by immunosequencing and related to cytomegalovirus serostatus. Besides the first cohort of roughly 700 subjects, a separate validation cohort made up of over a hundred different subjects was used. To predict cytomegalovirus infection status, the study brought together high-throughput TCR immunosequencing, statistical association of individual TCRs with disease status, and machine learning. In a later analysis, previously published TCR beta repertoires from about 670 donors were re-analyzed and high-resolution HLA genotyping was added so that TCR occurrence patterns could be studied. Rather than using new phenotypic data, the later analysis identified candidate immune exposures from TCR beta sequences and from how often those sequences occurred across donors. An earlier analysis of about 620 of the donors applied high-throughput TCR beta sequencing to assess whether each TCR beta V gene segment acted as functional or pseudogenic. Alongside the repertoire data, information on donor age, sex, ethnicity and CMV serostatus was compiled. In a later genetic analysis, genome-wide SNP genotypes for about 65% of the roughly 700 donors were used, and that subset was treated as a discovery cohort. Every discovery cohort repertoire had been produced on one sequencing platform. Class I and class II HLA loci were covered by the typing at four-digit resolution. Typing coverage differed by locus: A, B, C, DRB1 and DQB1 were typed in about 620-640 donors, DQA1 in approximately 520, DPA1 in around 600, and DPB1 in 400 to 490. A few DR-DQ haplotypes were treated as single units for association and clustering because of strong linkage in the cohort. Among some 410 genotyped donors of the cohort, an average of around 250,000 unique TCR beta nucleotide sequences was sequenced per donor, of which approximately 18% were non-productive.

Library generation was performed with the immunoSEQ multiplex PCR assay. The multiplex PCR relied on a mix of 60 forward primers for TCR Vbeta segments and 13 reverse primers for TCR Jbeta segments. The CDR3 region of rearranged TCR beta genes was amplified from genomic DNA with a multiplex PCR assay. The amplified TCR beta libraries were sequenced on the Illumina HiSeq System as 87-base-pair reads. Per the source publication's procedure: In a later analysis, roughly 80 million unique TCR beta chains were counted across the 500 to 700 repertoires, and approximately 11 million of these chains were shared by at least two donors. A nearest-neighbor algorithm error-corrected the raw reads and collapsed the reads into unique sequences, merging closely related sequences to remove PCR and sequencing errors. V, D and J gene segments were assigned by aligning CDR3 sequences to IMGT reference sequences. For a sequence to be retained, at least a six-nucleotide match to both a V gene segment and a J gene segment was required. A rearrangement counted as productive if the CDR3 had no stop codons and remained in frame with V and J, and every other rearrangement counted as non-productive. Following IMGT convention, CDR3 was defined as the stretch from the second conserved V-encoded cysteine to the conserved J-encoded phenylalanine. In an earlier analysis of more than 550 of the donors, sequences lacking an unambiguous match to a single V gene segment were excluded. In an earlier analysis of 500 to 750 of the donors, V segments were called functional above 56.7% productive rearrangements and were called segregating when the between-donor standard deviation exceeded 5%. A statistical classification framework was built to diagnose cytomegalovirus status from the catalog of TCR beta chain sequences. In a later analysis, TCR nucleotide sequences were compared against IMGT/GENE-DB human TR gene sequences so that V and J genes could be assigned. Using the TCRdist pipeline, a later analysis assigned CDR3 sequences along with most-parsimonious VDJ recombination scenarios. In a later analysis, each TCR beta chain was defined by its CDR3 amino acid sequence together with its V-gene family, and reads without a unique V-gene family were excluded. In a later analysis, 550 to 650 highly shared, low-generation-probability nucleotide sequences were removed to address suspected cross-contamination and a sequencing artifact. For each public chain, a later analysis derived a clonal expansion index from normalized ranks of inferred template counts within each repertoire. A later analysis computed generation probabilities with a VDJ recombination model fitted to out-of-frame rearrangements, and checked the results against IGoR. In a later analysis, TCR-TCR, TCR-HLA and TCR-CMV co-occurrence was scored with hypergeometric tests, and a repertoire-size bias correction was applied to TCR pairs. In a later analysis, false discovery rates were estimated by permuting HLA or CMV assignments 20 times. In a later analysis, co-occurring TCRs were grouped with DBSCAN, and TCRdist sequence similarity was added when clustering was performed within HLA-allele-positive subsets. For co-occurrence clustering, repertoires with fewer than 30,000 or more than 120,000 public chains were excluded, along with about five repertoires with anomalous nucleotide sharing. The source is immuneACCESS, and TCRdb retained only in-frame sequences with V and J called. Part of the clones is not carried over; for the studies checked, unresolved V genes explain less than half of this, and the remainder is unexplained. V, J and clone size are those of that table, while D and trimming were read from the DNA. For this sample the table gives about 190,000 clones, of which about 77% were detected only once. Of the sample, around 2.2% falls within the top ten clones.

In the case of this clone: Its antigen remains unidentified. The input lacks base qualities; no much larger clone sits a single base away.

Spanning cysteine to phenylalanine, the CDR3 consists of 13 amino acids. The sequence is cut down to CDR3 DNA, 39 bases in frame from base 1. From the germline V gene, CDR1 is SGHTA and CDR2 is FQGTGA. Trimming removed 6 bases from V and 5 bases from J; the gene matches leave 3 bases unexplained. The cohort comprised around 690 healthy bone marrow donors. All cohort members were sampled while nominally healthy, although unrecorded immune exposures were likely present. The donor was CMV seropositive and was included in the group of about 290 seropositive cohort members. A peripheral blood sample was provided by each donor, and peripheral blood mononuclear cells were used for TCR beta sequencing. Genomic DNA extraction from the blood cell samples was performed with the Qiagen DNeasy Blood Extraction Kit. Overall results and qualifications from the work: A further reported finding was that TCR beta sequences accurately predicted the HLA-A and HLA-B alleles for most subjects in the first cohort. A total of 164 TCR beta chains were listed by the study as associated with cytomegalovirus. This cohort had only TCR beta chains sequenced, and the lack of alpha or paired-chain data limited which features could be detected. In a later analysis, HLA-associated TCR beta chains showed more clonal expansion and lower generation probabilities than non-associated chains that were equally common. Correlated functional status among segregating V segments might be attributable to linkage disequilibrium, but an unknown experimental factor could not be ruled out. Several of the top co-occurrence clusters appeared to be linked to parvovirus B19, influenza, CMV and Epstein-Barr virus, according to a later analysis. Because some donors lacked HLA typing at each locus, the association tests relied only on the typed subset. In a later genetic analysis, fewer N-insertions in productive TCRs were reported among donors in an Asian-associated ancestry cluster than the 666-donor mean. The only immune exposure information available for the cohort was CMV serostatus. According to a later analysis, most CMV-associated TCR beta chains appeared to be HLA-restricted, and the HLA associations seemed to be driven largely by CMV exposure. Some IMGT-functional V segments, including TRBV6-2 and TRBV6-3, could not be told apart with the 87-base-pair reads, so those segments were excluded. A later genetic analysis associated a missense DCLRE1C variant with V-gene and J-gene trimming of TCR beta chains, and an independent cohort replicated the association. A cluster of highly shared sequence variants was judged likely to represent a technical artifact of the sequencing pipeline. Three of the identified cytomegalovirus-associated TCR beta chains were confirmed in vitro to be specific for cytomegalovirus antigens. The authors suggested that the approach could potentially be extended to other disease states and immunological phenotypes. The classifier was reported to diagnose cytomegalovirus status with high specificity and sensitivity in both the original cohort and the validation cohort. Strong co-occurrence of HLA alleles, especially DR and DQ, made assigning TCR associations to individual alleles difficult. In a later analysis, TCR association rates were found to vary across HLA loci, with the most associated TCRs seen for DRB1 alleles and the fewest for HLA-C alleles. Roughly uniform sequencing depth across donors was assumed in presence/absence analyses, although this assumption may not hold. A later analysis associated 15,000 to 20,000 TCR beta sequences with specific HLA alleles at a false discovery rate of 0.05. In an earlier analysis of about 600 of the donors, most TCR beta V segments appeared in productive rearrangements about 87% or about 30% of the time, broadly matching IMGT annotations. Over 15 rarely observed V segments, including chromosome 9 orphons, were excluded from the earlier analysis of about 610 of the donors because counts were too low. Across donors, most TCR sequences were observed very rarely, whereas some public TCRs were present in many individuals.

The chain links TRBV7-3 with TRBJ1-1; the junction holds 10 bases that match TRBD1. The source of this sequence is a young woman in good health and CMV-seropositive. The sequenced sample was PBMCs. CDR3 region: CASRKDRGTEAFF. The DNA sequence follows: TGTGCCAGCAGGAAGGACAGGGGGACTGAAGCTTTCTTT.